This T cell receptor (beta chain) was documented in a study of shared T cell receptors in the human thymus. Method: immunoSEQ multiplex PCR; TCRdb's copy keeps in-frame clones and lacks some. In the table there are about 660,000 clones, around nine tenths of which are singletons. CDR1 and CDR2 from the germline V gene are LGHNT and FRNRAP. CDR3 size: 19 residues. J lost 7 bases, V lost 6 bases, and 19 bases had no gene match. The same data also contributed to another study, on human thymus T cells.

V is TRBV12-5 and J is TRBJ2-2; 11 bases map to TRBD1. Sample: thymocytes. The source of this sequence is a boy less than two years old with a congenital heart defect. The DNA for the CDR3 is TGTGCTAGTGGCCTTGGACAGGGGGCGGGAAGCGGGAGGCACGGGGAGCTGTTTTTT. Translating gives CASGLGQGAGSGRHGELFF. Looking up the rest from reference TRBV12-5 and TRBJ2-2 gives the full variable domain: DARVTQTPRHKVTEMGQEVTMRCQPILGHNTVFWYRQTMMQGLELLAYFRNRAPLDDSGMPKDRFSAEMPDATLATLKIQPSEPRDSAVYFCASGLGQGAGSGRHGELFFGEGSRLTVL.